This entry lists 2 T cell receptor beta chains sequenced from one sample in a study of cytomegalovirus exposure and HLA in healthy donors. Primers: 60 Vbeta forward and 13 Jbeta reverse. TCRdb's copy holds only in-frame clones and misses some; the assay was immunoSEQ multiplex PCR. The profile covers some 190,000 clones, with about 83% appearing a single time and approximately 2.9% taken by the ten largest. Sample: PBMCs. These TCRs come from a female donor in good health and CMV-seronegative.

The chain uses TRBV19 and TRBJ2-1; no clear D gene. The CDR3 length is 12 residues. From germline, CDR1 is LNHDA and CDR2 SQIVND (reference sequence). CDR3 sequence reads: CAVGPPYNEQFF. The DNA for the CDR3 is TGTGCGGTGGGCCCTCCCTACAATGAGCAGTTCTTC. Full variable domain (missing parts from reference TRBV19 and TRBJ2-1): DGGITQSPKYLFRKEGQNVTLSCEQNLNHDAMYWYRQDPGQGLRLIYYSQIVNDFQKGDIAEGYSVSREKKESFPLTVTSAQKNPTAFYLCAVGPPYNEQFFGPGTRLTVL.

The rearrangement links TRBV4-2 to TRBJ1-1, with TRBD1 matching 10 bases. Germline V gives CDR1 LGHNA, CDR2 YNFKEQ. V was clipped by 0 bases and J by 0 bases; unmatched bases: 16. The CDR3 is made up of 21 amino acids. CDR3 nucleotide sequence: TGTGCCAGCAGCCAAGATAGGATAGGGGACAGGGGCCTTAGAATGAACACTGAAGCTTTCTTT. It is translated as CASSQDRIGDRGLRMNTEAFF.